Listed here is a single TCR beta chain. Its antigen is unknown. Production of TCR cDNA was by 5'RACE template switching, which also added a universal primer site and UMIs. Using its own MiXCR run on the 5' RACE reads, TCRdb lists one record per CDR3 protein. Counted here are approximately 150,000 distinct CDR3 sequences, around 8.5% occurring once; the ten biggest clones make up about 40%. Germline V lookup: CDR1 DFQATT, CDR2 SNEGSKA (reference sequence). CDR3 size: 13 residues. The germline V and J ends were trimmed by 2 bases and 0 bases, with 8 bases remaining between them. This entry belongs to a study of T cells after yellow fever vaccination. Study summary: Low-cell-number fractions were prepared with SMART-Seq v4 Ultra Low Input. Study findings and constraints: Although the secondary response was weaker, it peaked faster, at day 5 versus 15. Reappearing after the booster were most of the clones from primary vaccination (around 96% CD4, about 87% CD8).

The chain employs TRBV20-1 and TRBJ2-7; D is undetermined. The source material was CD8+ T cells sorted from PBMCs, sampled 45 days after the yellow fever booster vaccination. The receptor comes from a man between 18 and 35 years old who received the YFV17D yellow fever vaccine. CDR3 coding DNA: TGCAGTGCTAGACAGGCGGACTCCTACGAGCAGTACTTC. This codes for CSARQADSYEQYF.